The 8 T cell receptor beta chains below come from one sample, sequenced in a study of regulatory T cells in long-lasting Graves disease. Noted time point: persistent/refractory GD, antithyroid drugs over 5 years with positive TRAb. There was RNA extracted from PBMCs, and the TCR library was made from it. iRepertoire HTBI primers and Arm-PCR of CDR3 regions built TCR beta libraries. A single record per CDR3 protein comes from TCRdb applying MiXCR to the multiplex PCR reads. This table holds roughly 490,000 distinct CDR3 sequences, about 20% found once. The sequencing here drew on peripheral blood mononuclear cells (PBMCs), taken when the disease was refractory, from a patient treated with antithyroid drugs. These receptors all stem from a female donor with Graves disease.

This clonotype was found many times. J is TRBJ1-2 and V is TRBV6-1; D is perhaps TRBD1 (6 bases). The CDR3 spans 13 residues. The V gene lost 6 bases and the J gene lost 7 bases, with 15 bases spanning the gap. Germline V gene data show CDR1 as MNHNS and CDR2 as SASEGT. In nucleotides, the CDR3 is TGTGCCAGCAGCCGGACAGAGGGTGCTGGCTACACCTTC. Translation: CASSRTEGAGYTF.

This clonotype has only a few counts. This rearrangement joins TRBV19 to TRBJ1-1; no reliable D call. CDR1 is LNHDA and CDR2 is SQIVND in the germline V gene (reference sequence). CDR3 size: 15 residues. The V and J ends lost 0 bases and 4 bases respectively, with 12 bases between them. CDR3 region: CASSIDVVRSTEAFF. The CDR3, as DNA: TGTGCCAGTAGTATAGATGTCGTGAGGAGCACTGAAGCTTTCTTT.

This chain's CDR3 is CASSQAPGRSPLHF. The CDR3 nucleotides read TGCGCCAGCAGCCAAGCCCCCGGGCGATCACCCCTCCACTTT. This sequence joins TRBV4-3 and TRBJ1-6, with D unclear. The V gene lost 1 base and the J gene lost 10 bases, with 11 bases spanning the gap. CDR3 length: 14 amino acids. CDR1 and CDR2 (germline): LGHNA, YSLEER.

This clonotype was seen repeatedly, ten times or more. V is TRBV7-2 and J is TRBJ1-5, with D perhaps matching TRBD1 (6 bases). V was pared by 1 base and J by 7 bases, with 8 bases between. Germline-derived CDR1 and CDR2 are SGHTA and FQGNSA. The CDR3 sequence is 13 residues long. The CDR3, as DNA: TGTGCCAGCAGCTTAGAGGGGGAGCAGCCCCAGCATTTT. This sequence encodes CASSLEGEQPQHF.

This clonotype has at least ten counts. The chain links TRBV12-3 or TRBV12-4 to TRBJ1-1; 9 bases match TRBD1. V gave up 6 bases and J gave up 3 bases; unmatched junction bases: 8. The CDR3 is 15 residues long. In DNA form, the CDR3 reads TGTGCCAGCAGACTTGAGACAGGGGGGGACACTGAAGCTTTCTTT. Amino acid sequence: CASRLETGGDTEAFF.

The J gene is TRBJ1-4, the V gene TRBV25-1, with 7 bases matching TRBD1. After removal of 3 bases from V and 4 bases from J, the junction contained 5 bases not matched to a gene. The CDR3 runs 15 residues. CDR1 MGHDK and CDR2 SYGVNS come from the germline V gene. The CDR3: CASSEGSGGNEKLFF. The CDR3 bases are TGTGCCAGCAGTGAGGGATCAGGGGGTAATGAAAAACTGTTTTTT.

This chain connects TRBV20-1 to TRBJ1-4; 8 bases are a match to TRBD1. This CDR3 has 15 residues. The junction had 7 bases not matched to a gene; V was cut back by 0 bases and J by 7 bases. Germline V gene sequence: CDR1 DFQATT, CDR2 SNEGSKA (reference sequence). As DNA, the CDR3 is TGCAGTGCTAGAGATGACAGGGGAGTTGGTGAAAAACTGTTTTTT. Its translation is CSARDDRGVGEKLFF.

This clonotype has just a few counts. The chain recombines TRBV27 with TRBJ2-4; unclear D gene. CDR1 and CDR2 from the germline V gene are MNHEY and SMNVEV (reference sequence). The V end was cut by 5 bases, the J end by 2 bases, with 19 bases between. The CDR3 has 17 amino acids. Here the CDR3 reads CASSPGMGIRSKNIQYF. DNA for the CDR3: TGTGCCAGCAGTCCGGGTATGGGGATCAGGTCCAAAAACATTCAGTACTTC.